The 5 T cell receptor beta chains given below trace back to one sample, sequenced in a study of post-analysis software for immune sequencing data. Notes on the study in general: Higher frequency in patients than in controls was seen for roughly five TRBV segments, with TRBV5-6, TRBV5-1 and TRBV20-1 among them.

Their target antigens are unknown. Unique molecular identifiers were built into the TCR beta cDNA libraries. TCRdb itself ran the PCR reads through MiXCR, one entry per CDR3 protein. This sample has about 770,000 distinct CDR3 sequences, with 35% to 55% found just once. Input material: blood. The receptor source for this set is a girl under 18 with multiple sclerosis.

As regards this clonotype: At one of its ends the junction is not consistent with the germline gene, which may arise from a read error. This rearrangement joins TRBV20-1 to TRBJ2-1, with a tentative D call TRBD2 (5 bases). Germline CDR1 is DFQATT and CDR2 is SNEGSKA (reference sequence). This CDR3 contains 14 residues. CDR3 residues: CSAHRGGSYNERFF. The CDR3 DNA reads TGCAGTGCTCACCGGGGTGGCTCCTACAATGAGCGGTTCTTC.

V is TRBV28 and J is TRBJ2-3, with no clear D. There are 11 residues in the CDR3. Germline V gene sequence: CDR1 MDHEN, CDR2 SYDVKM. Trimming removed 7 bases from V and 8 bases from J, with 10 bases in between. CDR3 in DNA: TGTGCCAGCACCCAAAAGGGTACGCAGTATTTT. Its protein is CASTQKGTQYF.

DNA for the CDR3: TGTGCCAGCAGCGCCAGCCCCGATACGCAGTATTTT. Protein product: CASSASPDTQYF. This chain joins TRBV9 and TRBJ2-3, with D unresolved. There are 12 residues in the CDR3. Germline CDR1 reads SGDLS; CDR2 reads YYNGEE. Trimming shortened V by 3 bases and J by 6 bases, and 8 bases separated the two germline ends.

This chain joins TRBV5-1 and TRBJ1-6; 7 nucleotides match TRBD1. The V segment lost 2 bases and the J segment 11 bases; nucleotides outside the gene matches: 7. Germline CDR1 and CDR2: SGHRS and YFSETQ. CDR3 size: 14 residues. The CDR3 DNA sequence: TGCGCCAGCAGCTTCGACAGGGAAGGGACACCCCTCCACTTT. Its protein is CASSFDREGTPLHF.

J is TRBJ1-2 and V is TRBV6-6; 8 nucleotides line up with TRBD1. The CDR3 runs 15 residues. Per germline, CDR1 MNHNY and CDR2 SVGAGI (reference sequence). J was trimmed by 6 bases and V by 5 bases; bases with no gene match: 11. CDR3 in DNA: TGTGCCAGCAGTCCCGAGGTCGGCAGGGGGCATGGCTACACCTTC. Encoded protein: CASSPEVGRGHGYTF.